This TCR beta chain came from a study of blood T cells in healthy people across ages. In the study overall: Template switching picked up about one barcoded beta molecule for each two T cells. Regarding the study as a whole: The recorded TCR beta diversity per million T cells decreased in a roughly linear manner with age. A greater number of naive CD4+ cells and higher diversity distinguished long-lived donors from aged donors. The unsorted PBMCs prevented any conclusive comparison of naive versus antigen-experienced cells.

Points on this clonotype: Its specificity is unknown.

In germline, CDR1 is SGHTA, CDR2 FQGTGA. CDR3 length equals 12 residues. V was trimmed by 5 bases and J by 7 bases, leaving 12 bases between them. Alongside a J-beta primer mix, a sample-barcoded 5' primer served in a second PCR lasting about 7 to 12 cycles. TCRdb processed the 5' RACE reads anew with MiXCR; each CDR3 protein has one entry. Of 700,000 to 950,000 distinct CDR3 sequences listed, roughly 43% are singletons. The origin of this receptor is a woman in her sixties or seventies in good health. The source material was blood. V and J are TRBV7-3 and TRBJ2-7; a weak D match, TRBD1 (5 bases). CDR3 sequence reads: CASSMQAGEQYF. The CDR3 DNA is TGTGCCAGCAGCATGCAAGCAGGGGAGCAGTACTTC. Full variable domain (missing parts from reference TRBV7-3 and TRBJ2-7): GAGVSQTPSNKVTEKGKYVELRCDPISGHTALYWYRQSLGQGPEFLIYFQGTGAADDSGLPNDRFFAVRPEGSVSTLKIQRTERGDSAVYLCASSMQAGEQYFGPGTRLTVT.